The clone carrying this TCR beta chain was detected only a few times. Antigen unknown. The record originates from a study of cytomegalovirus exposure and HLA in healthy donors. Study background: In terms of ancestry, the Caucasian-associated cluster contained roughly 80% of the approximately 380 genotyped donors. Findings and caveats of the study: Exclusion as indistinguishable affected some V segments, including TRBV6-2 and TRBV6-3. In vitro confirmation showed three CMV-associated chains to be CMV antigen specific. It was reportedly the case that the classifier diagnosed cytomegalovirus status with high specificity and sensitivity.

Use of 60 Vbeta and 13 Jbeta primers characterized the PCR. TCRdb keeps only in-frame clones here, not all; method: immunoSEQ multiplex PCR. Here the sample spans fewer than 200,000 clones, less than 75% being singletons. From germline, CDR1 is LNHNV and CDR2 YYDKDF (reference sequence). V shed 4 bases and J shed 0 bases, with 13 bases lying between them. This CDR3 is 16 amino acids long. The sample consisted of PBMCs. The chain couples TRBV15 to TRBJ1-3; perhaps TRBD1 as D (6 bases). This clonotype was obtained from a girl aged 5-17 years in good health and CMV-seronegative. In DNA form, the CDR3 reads TGTGCCACCAGCACTAAGACAGGATCCTCTGGAAACACCATATATTTT. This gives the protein CATSTKTGSSGNTIYF.